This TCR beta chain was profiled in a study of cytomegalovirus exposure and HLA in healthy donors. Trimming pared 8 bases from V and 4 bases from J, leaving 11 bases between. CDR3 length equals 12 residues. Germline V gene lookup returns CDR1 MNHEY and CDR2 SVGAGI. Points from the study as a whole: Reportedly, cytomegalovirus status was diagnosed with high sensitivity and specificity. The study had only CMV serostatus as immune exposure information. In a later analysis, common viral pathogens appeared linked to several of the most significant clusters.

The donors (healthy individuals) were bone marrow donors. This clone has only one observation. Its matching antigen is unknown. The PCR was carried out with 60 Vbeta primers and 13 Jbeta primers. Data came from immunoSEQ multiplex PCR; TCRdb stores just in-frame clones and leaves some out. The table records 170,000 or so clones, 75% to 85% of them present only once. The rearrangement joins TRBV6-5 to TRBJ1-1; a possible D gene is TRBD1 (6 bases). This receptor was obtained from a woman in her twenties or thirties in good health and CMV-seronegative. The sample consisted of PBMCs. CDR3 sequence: CASCTGITEAFF. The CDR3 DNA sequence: TGTGCCAGCTGTACAGGGATCACTGAAGCTTTCTTT.